The entry below gives a single T cell receptor beta chain sequence along with its context. The antigen is unknown. This sample is part of a study of cytomegalovirus exposure and HLA in healthy donors. CDR3 size: 16 residues. V lost 5 bases, J lost 6 bases, and 10 bases stayed unmatched. Germline V CDR1 and CDR2: SGHVS, FQNEAQ. Regarding the study as a whole: When a later analysis compared HLA-associated TCR beta chains with equally common others, the HLA-associated chains turned out to be more clonally expanded and to have lower generation probabilities.

The primer mix had 60 Vbeta and 13 Jbeta primers. TCRdb's copy holds only in-frame clones and misses some; the assay was immunoSEQ multiplex PCR. The sample gives 90,000 to 150,000 clones, 74% of which show up once; approximately 2.2% is in the top ten. The donors (healthy individuals) were bone marrow donors. Nominally healthy donors were sampled, though unrecorded immune exposures were likely. This TCR was recovered from a human donor in good health. The chain has TRBV7-8 and TRBJ2-5, with 12 bases matching TRBD2. Sequencing was carried out using PBMCs. The CDR3 coding sequence is TGTGCCAGCAGCCCCGCTAGGGGACTAGCGGGCAAGACCCAGTACTTC. This gives the protein CASSPARGLAGKTQYF.